In this sample, the clone carrying this T cell receptor beta chain is large. Its antigen is not known. The time point: longitudinal time-point 1 (baseline). Volunteers from a blood bank in Maryland, USA, constituted the healthy controls. The unsorted libraries had their origin in 2 million PBMCs stored at -80 C. Germline assignment: CDR1 SGHAT and CDR2 FQNNGV. Deletions cut 1 base from V and 7 bases from J, with 5 bases between. The CDR3 has 12 amino acids. These data belong to a study of neurological immune-mediated disorders. Study results and caveats: HTLV-1-associated myelopathy had the most TCR clonal expansion, while multiple sclerosis had the least, a level that fell below healthy controls.

5'RACE employing 10-nucleotide random UMIs yielded the cDNA. TCRdb re-analysed the 5' RACE reads in MiXCR, keeping a single row per CDR3 protein. The data show some 71,000 distinct CDR3 sequences, with 10% seen just once and 9.5% to 10% held by the top ten. Sequencing used PBMCs. J is TRBJ2-1 and V is TRBV11-2; no clear D. The sequence came from a man aged 30 to 45 in good health. The DNA of the CDR3 is TGTGCCAGCAGCTTAGTGTTAAATGAGCAGTTCTTC. This gives the protein CASSLVLNEQFF.